The entry below gives a single TCR beta chain sequence along with its context. Its antigen is not known. The data were taken from a study of beta chain features in type 1 diabetes. Whole-study results and caveats: It was among patients, rather than healthy donors, that naive, central memory and Treg TCRB repertoires appeared more similar. Shortening of TCRB CDR3s, moderate but significant, appeared in all four CD4+ subsets of Type 1 diabetes patients.

The study reverse transcribed the entire isolated RNA, so it sequenced expressed TCRB transcripts. Libraries were prepared by immunoSEQ multiplex PCR; TCRdb keeps only in-frame clonotypes and omits some of them. The sample has 400,000 or so clones; around 10% are singletons. The CDR3 consists of 15 residues. V was cut by 1 base and J by 6 bases, with 12 bases left in between. Germline-derived CDR1 and CDR2 are SNHLY and FYNNEI. V is TRBV2 and J is TRBJ2-2; perhaps TRBD2 as D (5 bases). What was sequenced was central memory CD4+ T cells from blood. The TCR sequence derives from a man younger than 45 with type 1 diabetes. In DNA, the CDR3 is TGTGCCAGCAGTGAAGGGGGAGCTTGGGCCGGGGAGCTGTTTTTT. This encodes CASSEGGAWAGELFF. Variable domain in full (rest from reference TRBV2 and TRBJ2-2): EPEVTQTPSHQVTQMGQEVILRCVPISNHLYFYWYRQILGQKVEFLVSFYNNEISEKSEIFDDQFSVERPDGSNFTLKIRSTKLEDSAMYFCASSEGGAWAGELFFGEGSRLTVL.